This TCR beta chain was captured by sequencing in a study of regulatory T cells in long-lasting Graves disease. The CDR3 has 13 amino acids. V lost 3 bases and J 4 bases, leaving 6 bases between the germline ends. The germline V gene has CDR1 SGHTA and CDR2 FQGNSA. A few counts support this clonotype. Arm-PCR of CDR3 regions with iRepertoire HTBI primers generated TCR beta libraries. Authors' analysis steps: The samples yielded some 62 TRBV and roughly 13 TRBJ segments. In TCRdb, the multiplex PCR reads were re-called with MiXCR into one record per CDR3 protein. The V and J calls shown here were made by TCRdb, not taken from the authors' results. This table has approximately 380,000 distinct CDR3 sequences, 20% to 25% appearing once. The sample's time point: persistent/refractory GD, antithyroid drugs over 5 years with positive TRAb. Following extraction of RNA from PBMCs, that RNA was used to make the TCR library.

This sequence joins TRBV7-2 and TRBJ2-2; D is ambiguous. The sequence was collected from a female donor with Graves disease. The source material was peripheral blood mononuclear cells (PBMCs), sampled when the disease was refractory, from a patient treated with antithyroid drugs. CDR3 nucleotides: TGTGCCAGCAGCTTGTTGGCCACCGGGGAGCTGTTTTTT. Translation: CASSLLATGELFF.